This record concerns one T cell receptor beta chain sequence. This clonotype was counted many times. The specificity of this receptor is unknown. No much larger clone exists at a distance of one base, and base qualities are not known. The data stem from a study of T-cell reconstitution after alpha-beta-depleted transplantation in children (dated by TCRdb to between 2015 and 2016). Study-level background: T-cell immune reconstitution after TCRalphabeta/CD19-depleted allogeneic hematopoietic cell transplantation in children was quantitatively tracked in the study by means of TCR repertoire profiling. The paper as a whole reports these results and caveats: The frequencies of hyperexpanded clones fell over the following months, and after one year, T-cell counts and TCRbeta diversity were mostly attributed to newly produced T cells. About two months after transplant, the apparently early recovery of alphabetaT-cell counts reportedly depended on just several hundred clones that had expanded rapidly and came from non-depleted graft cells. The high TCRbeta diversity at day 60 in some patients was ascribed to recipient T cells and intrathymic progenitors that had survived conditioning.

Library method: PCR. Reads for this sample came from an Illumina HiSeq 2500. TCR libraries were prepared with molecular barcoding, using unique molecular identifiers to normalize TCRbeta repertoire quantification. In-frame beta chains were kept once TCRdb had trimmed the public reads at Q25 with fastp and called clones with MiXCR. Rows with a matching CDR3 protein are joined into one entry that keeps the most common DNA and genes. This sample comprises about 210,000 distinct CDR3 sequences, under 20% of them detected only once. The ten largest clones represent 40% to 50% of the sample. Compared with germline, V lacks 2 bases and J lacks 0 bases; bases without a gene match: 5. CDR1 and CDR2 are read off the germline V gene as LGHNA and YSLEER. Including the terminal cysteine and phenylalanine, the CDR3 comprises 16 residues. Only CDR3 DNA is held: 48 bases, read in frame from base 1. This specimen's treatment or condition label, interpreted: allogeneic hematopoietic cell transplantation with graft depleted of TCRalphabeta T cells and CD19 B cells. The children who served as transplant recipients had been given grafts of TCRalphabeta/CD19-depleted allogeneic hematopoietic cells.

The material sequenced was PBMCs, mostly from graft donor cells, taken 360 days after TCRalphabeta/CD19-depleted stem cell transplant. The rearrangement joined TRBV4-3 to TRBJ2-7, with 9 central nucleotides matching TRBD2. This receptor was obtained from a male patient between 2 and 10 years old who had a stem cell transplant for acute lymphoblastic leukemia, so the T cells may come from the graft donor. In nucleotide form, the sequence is TGCGCCAGCAGCCAACTTCTAGCGGGGAACTCCTACGAGCAGTACTTC. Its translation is CASSQLLAGNSYEQYF.